Listed here is a single T cell receptor beta chain. Its antigen has not been determined. There are no base qualities to consult, and no much larger clone falls within one base. This record belongs to a study of OX40 agonist ivuxolimab in advanced cancers. General notes on the study: Ivuxolimab was an agonistic, fully human IgG2 monoclonal antibody directed against OX40 (CD134), a costimulatory receptor. Intravenous ivuxolimab was administered to patients every 2 weeks at six dose levels: 0.01, 0.1, 0.3, 1.5, 3 and 10 mg/kg. Patients were allowed to have had prior anti-PD-1, anti-PD-L1 or anti-CTLA-4 therapy, and roughly 40% of the dose-escalation patients had previously received checkpoint inhibitors. The point of sequencing TCRbeta in the periphery was to test whether ivuxolimab changed TCR sequence diversity and drove clonal T-cell expansion. Partial responses were achieved by three dose-escalation patients, of whom one had hepatocellular carcinoma and two had cutaneous melanoma. Of the roughly 52 dose-escalation patients, hepatocellular carcinoma was present in roughly 19, melanoma in roughly 15, renal cell carcinoma in 9 and head and neck cancer in 9. In the dose-escalation cohort, approximately 82% of patients were male, and the mean age was 60 years with a range of about 20 to 80. The monotherapy dose-escalation portion (N ≈ 52 patients) of the phase I ivuxolimab trial is reported in the paper.

Genomic DNA was extracted from sorted cells for sequencing of the TCRbeta CDR3 region. The immunoSEQ Assay was used for sequencing of TCRbeta CDR3 regions. TCRdb took over this immuneACCESS table, retaining in-frame rearrangements with V and J assigned. Such tables are incomplete; in checked studies, under half of the missing clones stem from an unresolved V gene, and the remainder is unexplained. In all, the sample holds approximately 38,000 clones, and about nine tenths of those were seen once. Of the sample, approximately 33% falls within the top ten clones. The germline V gene gives CDR1 as KGHSH and CDR2 as LQKENI. Trimming removed 3 bases from V and 6 bases from J, leaving 10 bases between the germline ends. The CDR3 holds 13 amino acids from the cysteine to the phenylalanine. Only the CDR3 region is kept as DNA, spanning 39 bases read in frame from base 1. Beyond this particular receptor, the publication reports: At doses of 0.1 to 3.0 mg/kg, clonal expansion of both CD4+ and CD8+ T cells in blood was seen between baseline and week 6. On average, CD8+ T cells showed more expanded clones than CD4+ T cells after ivuxolimab. Partial responders in the 0.1-3.0 mg/kg groups had among the lowest normalized peripheral clonal expansion, especially among CD8+ T cells. Low levels of normalized T-cell clonal expansion were also seen in some nonresponding patients. The antigen specificity of the clonally expanded peripheral T cells was not determined.

The trial excluded patients who had a history of autoimmune disease or were on systemic immunosuppression. Peripheral blood for TCR sequencing was drawn from every dose cohort at baseline, at cycle 4 day 1 and at cycle 7 day 1. The samples were taken from a phase I, first-in-human, multicenter, open-label dose-escalation trial of ivuxolimab. Adults with locally advanced or metastatic head and neck squamous cell, hepatocellular, melanoma or renal cell carcinoma were enrolled in the trial. Before TCR sequencing, CD4+ T cells and CD8+ T cells were sorted from peripheral blood as separate populations. The clonotype was recovered from an adult with an advanced solid tumor such as melanoma, head and neck, liver or kidney cancer. The sequence is built from TRBV18 and TRBJ2-3, with the D segment identity uncertain. The sample consisted of CD4+ or CD8+ T cells sorted from blood, taken in a trial of the OX40 agonist ivuxolimab. The CDR3 corresponds to CASSPGPRDTQYF. The nucleotide sequence is TGTGCCAGCTCACCCGGGCCTCGGGATACGCAGTATTTT.